The 18 T cell receptor beta chains listed next were all sequenced from one sample in a study of Tregs in tolerant kidney transplant recipients. The repertoire was sequenced with immunoSEQ multiplex PCR; TCRdb's copy has only in-frame clones and lacks some. Found here are about 240,000 clones, roughly four fifths of them singletons; the top ten hold around 0.6%. The sample taken for sequencing was CD4+ T cells from blood. These TCRs come from a human donor in good health.

V usage is TRBV6-5 and J usage is TRBJ2-7; D is unresolved. The germline V and J ends were trimmed by 2 bases and 7 bases, with 12 bases remaining between them. There are 13 residues in the CDR3. In germline, CDR1 is MNHEY, CDR2 SVGAGI. CDR3 in amino acids: CASSYMGGWEQYF. CDR3 DNA sequence: TGTGCCAGCAGTTACATGGGTGGGTGGGAGCAGTACTTC.

This clone was counted a single time. CDR3 sequence (DNA): TGTGCCAGTAGTTCACCCGGGACAGCACAAGAGACCCAGTACTTC. It encodes CASSSPGTAQETQYF. This chain uses TRBV19 with TRBJ2-5; 7 bases line up with TRBD1. Germline lookup yields CDR1 LNHDA and CDR2 SQIVND (reference sequence). The junction had 8 bases not matched to a gene; V was cut back by 5 bases and J by 2 bases. The CDR3 loop spans 15 amino acids.

This rearrangement joins TRBV7-9 to TRBJ1-1, with 8 bases identical to TRBD1. Germline values: CDR1 SEHNR, CDR2 FQNEAQ (reference sequence). Germline trimming cut 5 bases from V and 5 bases from J; bases unmatched to any gene: 4. This CDR3 has 13 amino acids. The DNA for the CDR3 is TGTGCCAGCAGCAGCAGGGGGCTTACTGAAGCTTTCTTT. Its translation: CASSSRGLTEAFF.

The V gene is TRBV15, the J gene TRBJ2-1, with TRBD2 matching over 11 bases. The CDR3 spans 20 residues. CDR1 is LNHNV and CDR2 is YYDKDF in the germline V gene (reference sequence). Trimming at V came to 5 bases and at J to 1 base, leaving 16 bases not matched to a gene. CDR3 sequence reads: CATSGPPWLAGGKSYNEQFF. The CDR3 coding sequence is TGTGCCACCAGCGGCCCCCCGTGGCTAGCGGGAGGCAAATCCTACAATGAGCAGTTCTTC.

J is TRBJ1-4 and V is TRBV30; 8 bases are shared with TRBD1. The germline V gene encodes CDR1 GTSNPN and CDR2 SVGIG (reference sequence). The CDR3 length is 13 residues. Trimming removed 2 bases from V and 8 bases from J; junction bases left unmatched: 4. DNA for the CDR3: TGTGCCTGGAGTCAGGGGGCGAGGGAAAAACTGTTTTTT. As protein: CAWSQGAREKLFF.

The chain recombines TRBV5-4 with TRBJ2-4; 11 nucleotides agree with TRBD2. The germline V gene has CDR1 SGHNT and CDR2 YYREEE (reference sequence). V dropped 1 base and J dropped 6; count of bases not matched to a gene: 12. CDR3 length: 18 amino acids. The CDR3 DNA follows: TGTGCCAGCAGCTTGCGGCTACTAGCGGGGGCCTCGCTAAACATTCAGTACTTC. It is translated as CASSLRLLAGASLNIQYF.

The chain carries TRBV27 and TRBJ2-3, with 9 bases fitting TRBD1. Germline values: CDR1 MNHEY, CDR2 SMNVEV (reference sequence). V lost 6 bases to trimming and J lost 2 bases; unmatched junction nucleotides: 24. The CDR3 loop spans 21 amino acids. CDR3 protein: CASRPLLWDRVLQFYTDTQYF. The CDR3 coding sequence is TGTGCCAGCAGACCTTTGCTCTGGGACAGGGTCCTTCAGTTCTACACAGATACGCAGTATTTT.

The chain is built from TRBV6-1 and TRBJ1-5; 8 positions match TRBD1. The CDR3 covers 13 residues. V was pared by 6 bases and J by 9 bases, with 7 bases of the junction left unmatched. Germline assignment: CDR1 MNHNS and CDR2 SASEGT. Here the CDR3 reads CASRMTGAGPQHF. The CDR3 DNA is TGTGCCAGCAGGATGACAGGGGCAGGGCCCCAGCATTTT.

This chain connects TRBV9 to TRBJ1-3, with D unclear. V was pared by 2 bases and J by 3 bases, with 15 bases between. This CDR3 region has 16 residues. The germline CDR1 and CDR2 sequences are SGDLS and YYNGEE. The CDR3 nucleotides are TGTGCCAGCAGCGTTGTGGGTAATAAGGATGGAAACACCATATATTTT. Amino acid sequence: CASSVVGNKDGNTIYF.

This clone turned up a few times. This chain links TRBV11-3 with TRBJ2-5, with TRBD2 identical over 7 bases. V was clipped by 5 bases and J by 4 bases; unmatched bases: 13. The CDR3 is made up of 16 amino acids. CDR1 and CDR2 (germline): SGHNT, YENEEA. DNA for the CDR3: TGTGCCAGCAGCCCCTCGCGGGGGACGATGGGAGAGACCCAGTACTTC. Translated, it gives CASSPSRGTMGETQYF.

The CDR3 nucleotides are TGTGCCGGGGCCCTTTCTGGGCTGAGGAACACCGGGGAGCTGTTTTTT. Protein: CAGALSGLRNTGELFF. The chain recombines TRBV2 with TRBJ2-2, with a weak D call TRBD1 (5 bases). The CDR3 spans 16 residues. Per the germline V gene, CDR1 is SNHLY and CDR2 is FYNNEI. V was shortened by 11 bases and J by 1 base, with 20 bases between the two germline ends.

This clone was observed a few times. The CDR3 DNA sequence: TGTGCCAGCAGTTCCCCCAATACGCAGTATTTT. It is translated as CASSSPNTQYF. The J gene is TRBJ2-3, the V gene TRBV6-5; D is undetermined. With 4 bases removed from V and 7 bases from J, the gap between germline ends came to 6 bases. CDR3 length equals 11 residues. Germline V lookup: CDR1 MNHEY, CDR2 SVGAGI.

This chain links TRBV5-1 with TRBJ2-7; 14 bases match TRBD2. This CDR3 has 16 amino acids. The trim removed 4 bases at V and 2 bases at J, leaving 5 bases unmatched. Germline V gene data show CDR1 as SGHRS and CDR2 as YFSETQ. The CDR3 sequence: CASSRGTSGRPYEQYF. The DNA for the CDR3 is TGCGCCAGCAGCCGAGGGACTAGCGGGAGACCCTACGAGCAGTACTTC.

The CDR3 reads CASTTPLSGVITDTQYF. In DNA form, the CDR3 reads TGTGCCAGCACAACTCCTCTCAGCGGGGTGATCACAGATACGCAGTATTTT. V usage is TRBV11-2 and J usage is TRBJ2-3; 7 bases align to TRBD2. Germline values: CDR1 SGHAT, CDR2 FQNNGV. Germline trimming cut 7 bases from V and 2 bases from J; bases unmatched to any gene: 15. The CDR3 has 17 residues. Looking up the rest from reference TRBV11-2 and TRBJ2-3 gives the full variable domain: EAGVAQSPRYKIIEKRQSVAFWCNPISGHATLYWYQQILGQGPKLLIQFQNNGVVDDSQLPKDRFSAERLKGVDSTLKIQPAKLEDSAVYLCASTTPLSGVITDTQYFGPGTRLTVL.

This clone was counted a single time. In DNA form, the CDR3 reads TGTGCCAGCAGCTTAGGGACAGGGGCCCACACAGATACGCAGTATTTT. Protein product: CASSLGTGAHTDTQYF. The chain employs TRBV7-9 and TRBJ2-3, with TRBD1 matching over 9 bases. CDR1 is SEHNR, CDR2 FQNEAQ, per germline (reference sequence). After removal of 1 base from V and 2 bases from J, the junction contained 4 bases not matched to a gene. The CDR3 covers 16 residues.

Written as DNA, the CDR3 is TGTGCCAGCAGGTCCGGTGGGGCACCCCTCCACTTT. Translated: CASRSGGAPLHF. The chain carries TRBV11-2 and TRBJ1-6; D unresolved. Germline assignment: CDR1 SGHAT and CDR2 FQNNGV. CDR3 length equals 12 residues. The ends were cut back, 6 bases at V and 11 bases at J, with 11 bases in the middle.

The rearrangement joins TRBV7-8 to TRBJ1-3, with TRBD1 identical over 10 bases. After removal of 5 bases from V and 0 bases from J, the junction contained 10 bases not matched to a gene. The CDR3 sequence is 18 residues long. Germline V gene sequence: CDR1 SGHVS, CDR2 FQNEAQ. The CDR3 loop is CASSIAGTGASSGNTIYF. The CDR3 DNA follows: TGTGCCAGCAGCATTGCCGGGACAGGGGCTTCCTCTGGAAACACCATATATTTT.

This clone was seen only a few times. The V gene is TRBV6-5, the J gene TRBJ1-4, with D possibly TRBD1 on 6 matching bases. Germline CDR1 reads MNHEY; CDR2 reads SVGAGI. Deletions cut 0 bases from V and 7 bases from J, with 12 bases between. This CDR3 has 15 amino acids. CDR3 sequence reads: CASSYSTGGGEKLFF. CDR3 DNA sequence: TGTGCCAGCAGTTACTCGACCGGGGGCGGTGAAAAACTGTTTTTT.